The sequence of this T cell receptor beta chain was determined in a study of vaccination and CD4 T cells after COVID-19. Whole-study context: Spike peptides, overlapping and drawn from SARS-CoV-2, HCoV-NL63, HCoV-OC43 and HCoV-229E, were used to stimulate cells.

Concerning this clonotype: As yet, its antigen is unknown.

Oncomine TCR Beta short-read sequencing was applied to DNA from cultured CD4+ T cells. TCRdb used MiXCR to reprocess the PCR reads, holding one entry per CDR3 protein. This sample carries more than 13,000 distinct CDR3 sequences, roughly 53% of them seen once, and the ten largest clones take about 4.5%. This CDR3 region has 20 residues. Germline V lookup: CDR1 MDHEN, CDR2 SYDVKM. V lost 5 bases to trimming and J lost 1 base; unmatched junction nucleotides: 23. The treatment was: approximately nine-day PBMC culture with coronavirus spike peptide pools or control peptides (ViraFEST assay). Peptide pool stimulation in ViraFEST expanded antigen-specific T cells, whose TCRs were then sequenced.

The chain uses TRBV28 and TRBJ2-7, with 7 bases matching TRBD1. The sample consisted of CD4+ T cells from blood, cultured in vitro, taken before SARS-CoV-2 vaccination. This TCR was sampled from a human donor who had recovered from COVID-19. CDR3 amino acids: CASSTDRVKSFTRISYEQYF. The CDR3, as DNA: TGTGCCAGCAGTACAGACAGGGTTAAATCCTTCACTCGCATTTCCTACGAGCAGTACTTC.